The entry below describes one T cell receptor beta chain. This entry belongs to a study of blood T cell repertoires in COVID-19. The wider study: From the United States, Italy and Spain came samples of acute and convalescent COVID-19.

The length of the CDR3 is 11 residues. Germline-derived CDR1 and CDR2 are SGHDT and YYEEEE. Trimming shortened V by 6 bases and J by 6 bases, and 10 bases separated the two germline ends. Only in-frame clones appear in the TCRdb table, and some are missing; sequencing was by immunoSEQ multiplex PCR. The profile shows about 280,000 clones, around 87% of them singletons. The sequenced material came from peripheral blood. The J gene is TRBJ2-7, the V gene TRBV5-6; no firm D call. The receptor was isolated from a woman in her twenties or thirties who had recovered from COVID-19. CDR3 bases: TGTGCCAGCACGAGGTCGGGCGAGCAGTACTTC. This codes for CASTRSGEQYF.